Sequencing of this TCR beta chain was carried out in a study of blood T cell repertoires in COVID-19. Germline V CDR1 and CDR2: SGHTA, FQGNSA. With 1 base removed from V and 2 bases from J, the gap between germline ends came to 4 bases. The length of the CDR3 is 13 residues. Some clones are missing from TCRdb's copy, which holds only in-frame ones; the method was immunoSEQ multiplex PCR. The sample consists of 300,000 to 350,000 clones, roughly 90% of them appearing once. Material: peripheral blood. The clonotype was recovered from a man aged 25 to 45 with COVID-19, enrolled during active disease. V is TRBV7-2 and J is TRBJ2-3; D is unclear. The CDR3 here is CASSLEHTDTQYF. The CDR3 nucleotides read TGTGCCAGCAGCTTAGAACACACAGATACGCAGTATTTT.